The 22 T cell receptor beta chains presented below share a single source sample, sequenced in a study of shared clonotypes between healthy human individuals. The naive CD8 subset, CD45RO-negative cells positively selected for CCR7, excluded terminally differentiated effector memory CD45RA+ cells. Clones were read by immunoSEQ multiplex PCR, and TCRdb kept only the in-frame ones, dropping some. The data contain some 2 million clones, over 85% of them singletons. The sample comprised naive CD8+ T cells sorted from blood. These receptors were collected from a man aged 18-30 years in good health.

The chain joins TRBV6-1 to TRBJ2-7; weak D call: TRBD1 (6 bases). CDR3 length: 13 amino acids. V lost 4 bases and J 3 bases, leaving 10 bases between the germline ends. Germline assignment: CDR1 MNHNS and CDR2 SASEGT. For the CDR3, the DNA is TGTGCCAGCAGTGCGACAGGAGGCTACGAGCAGTACTTC. Encoded protein: CASSATGGYEQYF.

Comment on this clone: Other DNA sequences in this specimen translate into the identical CDR3. The chain's CDR3 is CASSYDEQFF. The CDR3, as DNA: TGTGCCAGCAGTTATGATGAGCAGTTCTTC. The chain couples TRBV6-6 to TRBJ2-1; D is undetermined. V was clipped by 3 bases and J by 8 bases, with 2 bases between them. This CDR3 is built from 10 residues. Germline values: CDR1 MNHNY, CDR2 SVGAGI (reference sequence).

J is TRBJ1-6 and V is TRBV4-1, with a weak D call TRBD1 (5 bases). Trimming stripped 2 bases from V and 2 bases from J, with 13 bases between. CDR1 and CDR2 (germline): MGHRA, YSYEKL. The CDR3 is made up of 17 amino acids. In DNA form, the CDR3 reads TGCGCCAGCAGCCAATCGCAGGGACGAACCTATAATTCACCCCTCCACTTT. It specifies CASSQSQGRTYNSPLHF.

This CDR3 reads CASSVPGTGWDGYTF. CDR3 DNA: TGCGCCAGCAGCGTACCCGGGACAGGATGGGATGGCTACACCTTC. The chain uses TRBV4-1 and TRBJ1-2, with 8 bases aligning to TRBD1. With V trimmed by 5 bases and J by 6 bases, 11 bases remained unmatched. Per germline, CDR1 MGHRA and CDR2 YSYEKL. The length of the CDR3 is 15 residues.

This chain connects TRBV12-5 to TRBJ2-5; maybe TRBD1 (6 bases). Looked up from germline, CDR1 is LGHNT and CDR2 is FRNRAP. This CDR3 has 14 residues. V lost 0 bases and J 5 bases, leaving 10 bases between the germline ends. CDR3 residues: CASGLVQGTETQYF. CDR3 DNA sequence: TGTGCTAGTGGTTTGGTACAGGGTACCGAGACCCAGTACTTC.

This clone was detected only once. The chain links TRBV9 to TRBJ1-2; no firm D call. The germline V gene encodes CDR1 SGDLS and CDR2 YYNGEE. CDR3 size: 12 residues. Trimming took off 4 bases at V and 8 bases at J, with 12 bases between the two ends. CDR3 residues: CASSSRSQGYTF. The CDR3 bases are TGTGCCAGCAGCTCCAGGTCCCAGGGCTACACCTTC.

This sequence joins TRBV7-9 and TRBJ2-2; no clear D. The CDR3 length is 15 residues. Germline V gene data show CDR1 as SEHNR and CDR2 as FQNEAQ (reference sequence). The V end lost 5 bases, the J end lost 3 bases, and 13 bases lay between the germline ends. The DNA for the CDR3 is TGTGCCAGCAGCAAACTCAACTGGGACACCGGGGAGCTGTTTTTT. It is translated as CASSKLNWDTGELFF.

The chain employs TRBV4-1 and TRBJ1-3; no firm D call. There are 15 residues in the CDR3. V lost 4 bases and J 0 bases, leaving 10 bases between the germline ends. The germline gives CDR1 MGHRA, CDR2 YSYEKL. CDR3 in amino acids: CASSPAYISGNTIYF. The CDR3 nucleotides are TGCGCCAGCAGCCCTGCCTACATCTCTGGAAACACCATATATTTT.

This chain joins TRBV5-4 and TRBJ2-5; the D is unclear. The CDR3 length is 14 residues. CDR1 and CDR2 from the germline V gene are SGHNT and YYREEE (reference sequence). Trimming removed 3 bases from V and 5 bases from J, with 14 bases in between. CDR3 in amino acids: CASSSSITSETQYF. CDR3 coding DNA: TGTGCCAGCAGCTCGTCTATAACGAGCGAGACCCAGTACTTC.

This chain joins TRBV7-2 and TRBJ1-5; D call uncertain. The CDR3 consists of 13 residues. CDR1 and CDR2 from the germline V gene are SGHTA and FQGNSA. The V and J ends lost 1 base and 5 bases respectively, with 6 bases between them. CDR3: CASSLEPDQPQHF. The CDR3 region has the DNA TGTGCCAGCAGCTTAGAGCCGGATCAGCCCCAGCATTTT.

V usage is TRBV5-6 and J usage is TRBJ1-2, with unresolved D. V was clipped by 2 bases and J by 5 bases, with 10 bases between them. Germline assignment: CDR1 SGHDT and CDR2 YYEEEE. The CDR3 runs 13 residues. The CDR3 loop reads CASSFRTSYGYTF. The CDR3 DNA follows: TGTGCCAGCAGCTTCAGGACGTCGTATGGCTACACCTTC.

V and J are TRBV7-9 and TRBJ2-3, with TRBD2 identical over 9 bases. Germline CDR1 and CDR2: SEHNR and FQNEAQ (reference sequence). V lost 2 bases, J lost 11 bases, and 5 bases stayed unmatched. The CDR3 length is 13 residues. CDR3 region: CASSLNGGGEQYF. The CDR3 coding sequence is TGTGCCAGCAGCTTAAACGGCGGGGGGGAGCAGTATTTT.

This chain joins TRBV13 and TRBJ2-4, with 8 positions matching TRBD1. The V gene's germline CDR1 is PRHDT and CDR2 FYEKMQ (reference sequence). The V segment lost 7 bases and the J segment 9 bases; nucleotides outside the gene matches: 26. The CDR3 runs 19 residues. This chain's CDR3 is CASKLTTIGAGGAWGIQYF. As DNA, the CDR3 is TGTGCCAGCAAATTGACAACTATTGGGGCAGGGGGCGCTTGGGGCATTCAGTACTTC.

This rearrangement joins TRBV4-3 to TRBJ2-6; the match to TRBD2 covers 7 bases. V lost 0 bases and J lost 0; bases outside the gene matches: 2. The germline V gene has CDR1 LGHNA and CDR2 YSLEER. The CDR3 consists of 17 residues. The CDR3 loop reads CASSQDREVSGANVLTF. The CDR3 nucleotides are TGCGCCAGCAGCCAAGATCGGGAGGTCTCTGGGGCCAACGTCCTGACTTTC.

This chain joins TRBV10-1 and TRBJ2-7; 8 bases map to TRBD2. CDR3 length equals 14 residues. Germline V CDR1 and CDR2: WNHNN, SYGVQD (reference sequence). Unmatched junction bases numbered 8, after V lost 3 bases and J lost 7 bases. CDR3 in amino acids: CASSDPGGPGEQYF. CDR3 nucleotides: TGCGCCAGCAGTGACCCGGGGGGGCCCGGGGAGCAGTACTTC.

This chain joins TRBV12-5 and TRBJ1-1, with D perhaps matching TRBD1 (5 bases). The germline CDR1 and CDR2 sequences are LGHNT and FRNRAP. The CDR3 has 14 residues. Trimming removed 1 base from V and 1 base from J, with 7 bases in between. Here the CDR3 DNA reads TGTGCTAGTGGTTTGGGGGACGGGAACACTGAAGCTTTCTTT. Translating gives CASGLGDGNTEAFF.

The chain links TRBV19 to TRBJ2-1; 7 bases align to TRBD2. The CDR3 length is 14 residues. V shed 3 bases and J 8 bases; nucleotides not matched to a gene: 7. Germline assignment: CDR1 LNHDA and CDR2 SQIVND (reference sequence). The CDR3 loop is CASSIGGEIDEQFF. For the CDR3, the DNA is TGTGCCAGTAGTATTGGGGGGGAAATCGATGAGCAGTTCTTC.

V usage is TRBV11-2 and J usage is TRBJ2-3; D is perhaps TRBD2 (6 bases). The CDR3 spans 15 residues. Trimming left V 5 bases short and J 3 bases short, with 15 bases between. Germline V gives CDR1 SGHAT, CDR2 FQNNGV. CDR3 in amino acids: CASSPGVGGTDTQYF. The CDR3 coding sequence is TGTGCCAGCAGCCCCGGGGTGGGGGGTACAGATACGCAGTATTTT.

V usage is TRBV10-2 and J usage is TRBJ2-5; TRBD2 agrees at 9 bases. The germline V gene encodes CDR1 WSHSY and CDR2 SAAADI. The CDR3 loop spans 16 amino acids. After removal of 0 bases from V and 5 bases from J, the junction contained 7 bases not matched to a gene. In DNA, the CDR3 is TGCGCCAGCAGTGAGTCGACTCTTGGACTAGCGGAGACCCAGTACTTC. Protein product: CASSESTLGLAETQYF.

J is TRBJ2-1 and V is TRBV9; 9 positions match TRBD2. The CDR3 contains 15 residues. V was clipped by 0 bases and J by 10 bases; unmatched bases: 8. Germline V gene sequence: CDR1 SGDLS, CDR2 YYNGEE. The CDR3 spells CASSVGTSVNEEQFF. The DNA of the CDR3 is TGTGCCAGCAGCGTAGGGACTAGCGTAAACGAAGAGCAGTTCTTC.

The genes are TRBV7-9 and TRBJ2-3, with 12 positions matching TRBD2. The CDR3 totals 18 residues. The trim removed 5 bases at V and 3 bases at J, leaving 12 bases unmatched. The germline V gene encodes CDR1 SEHNR and CDR2 FQNEAQ (reference sequence). CDR3 coding DNA: TGTGCCAGCAGCACGGATAGACTAGCGGGAGCGGTTACAGATACGCAGTATTTT. This translates into CASSTDRLAGAVTDTQYF.

Worth noting for this clone: This sample also contains other DNA sequences that code for the same CDR3. The J gene is TRBJ2-7, the V gene TRBV6-5; TRBD1 matches 7 bases. J lost 2 bases, V lost 0 bases, and 7 bases had no gene match. Per germline, CDR1 MNHEY and CDR2 SVGAGI. This CDR3 has 16 residues. The CDR3 loop reads CASSYSTGEKPYEQYF. As DNA, the CDR3 is TGTGCCAGCAGTTACTCAACAGGGGAGAAACCCTACGAGCAGTACTTC.